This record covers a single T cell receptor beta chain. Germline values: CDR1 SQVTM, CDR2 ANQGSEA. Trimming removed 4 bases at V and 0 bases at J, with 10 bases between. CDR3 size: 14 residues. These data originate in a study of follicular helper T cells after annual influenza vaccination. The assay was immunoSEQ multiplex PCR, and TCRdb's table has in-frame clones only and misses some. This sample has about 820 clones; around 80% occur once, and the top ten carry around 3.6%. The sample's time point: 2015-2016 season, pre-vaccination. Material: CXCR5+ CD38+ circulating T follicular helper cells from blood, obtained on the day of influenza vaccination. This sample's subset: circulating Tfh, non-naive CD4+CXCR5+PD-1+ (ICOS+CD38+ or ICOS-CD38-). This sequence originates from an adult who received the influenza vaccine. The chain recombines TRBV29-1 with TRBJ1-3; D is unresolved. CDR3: CSVVVGNSGNTIYF. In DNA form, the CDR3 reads TGCAGCGTTGTAGTAGGGAACTCTGGAAACACCATATATTTT.